This entry concerns a single T cell receptor beta chain. Clones were sequenced by immunoSEQ multiplex PCR, and TCRdb holds only the in-frame ones, with some missing. The sample lists about 2.4 million clones; over 85% were seen once. This CDR3 is 14 amino acids long. Trimming took off 2 bases at V and 0 bases at J, with 5 bases between the two ends. Per germline, CDR1 SGHAT and CDR2 FQDESV (reference sequence). This record comes from a study of shared clonotypes between healthy human individuals. This clonotype originated in a man aged 18 to 29 in good health. Some clones in this sample may be carry-over from other donors' samples. The source material was naive CD4+ T cells from PBMCs. Sample subset: CD45RA+ positively selected. This rearrangement joins TRBV11-1 to TRBJ1-3; no reliable D call. The CDR3 sequence is CASSLSVSGNTIYF. In DNA form, the CDR3 reads TGTGCCAGCAGCTTATCCGTCTCTGGAAACACCATATATTTT. Filled out from reference TRBV11-1 and TRBJ1-3, the complete variable domain reads EAEVAQSPRYKITEKSQAVAFWCDPISGHATLYWYRQILGQGPELLVQFQDESVVDDSQLPKDRFSAERLKGVDSTLKIQPAELGDSAMYLCASSLSVSGNTIYFGEGSWLTVV.